This T cell receptor beta chain was identified in a study of cytotoxic CD8 clonotypes in ibrutinib-treated CLL. Study findings and constraints: Public clonotypes were uncommon and contracted or stayed stable on treatment. Patients showed higher baseline clonality than age-matched healthy donors, and it tracked circulating CD8+ T-cell counts.

Germline CDR1 reads MDHEN; CDR2 reads SYDVKM. V shed 5 bases and J 3 bases; nucleotides not matched to a gene: 12. The CDR3 spans 16 residues. The assay was immunoSEQ multiplex PCR, and TCRdb's table has in-frame clones only and misses some. Of about 200,000 clones listed, about 75% are singletons. A note on this clone: Its antigen is currently unknown.

The chain joins TRBV28 to TRBJ2-5; 7 bases map to TRBD1. Sequences were derived from PBMCs, sampled after 12 months of ibrutinib treatment. This clonotype was sampled from a human donor with chronic lymphocytic leukemia. The DNA of the CDR3 is TGTGCCAGCAGTCAGTCCCCCACAGGGGACAAAGAGACCCAGTACTTC. Translating it yields CASSQSPTGDKETQYF.